These 20 T cell receptor beta chains originate from one sample sequenced in a study of blood T cell repertoires in COVID-19. Produced via immunoSEQ multiplex PCR; TCRdb's table is partial and in-frame only. The table shows under 300,000 clones, with under 90% occurring only once. Sequencing was carried out using peripheral blood. Every receptor here comes from a man between 50 and 59 years old with acute or convalescent COVID-19.

This CDR3 is CASSYGGTGRNYGYTF. The CDR3 DNA sequence: TGTGCCAGCAGTTACGGAGGGACAGGGAGGAACTATGGCTACACCTTC. The rearrangement uses TRBV6-5 and TRBJ1-2; 9 bases agree with TRBD1. Trimming took 2 bases from V and 2 from J; bases not matched to a gene: 6. Per germline, CDR1 MNHEY and CDR2 SVGAGI. The CDR3 totals 16 residues.

This chain connects TRBV30 to TRBJ2-7, with TRBD2 as a possible D gene (6 bases). CDR1 is GTSNPN and CDR2 is SVGIG in the germline V gene (reference sequence). V was pared by 4 bases and J by 7 bases, with 20 bases between. The CDR3 is made up of 14 amino acids. For the CDR3, the DNA is TGTGCCTGGACGGAGGGACTTTCAACGGGGGAGCAGTACTTC. It encodes CAWTEGLSTGEQYF.

The chain joins TRBV4-1 to TRBJ2-5; perhaps TRBD2 as D (6 bases). Germline V CDR1 and CDR2: MGHRA, YSYEKL. Trimming cost V 3 bases and J 3 bases, with 17 bases left between them. This CDR3 spans 16 amino acids. CDR3 amino acids: CASSQNRAGREETQYF. As DNA, the CDR3 is TGCGCCAGCAGCCAGAACCGGGCGGGGCGTGAAGAGACCCAGTACTTC.

This clone has a single count. The V and J genes are TRBV5-5 and TRBJ1-2; D may be TRBD1 (6 bases). Germline V gives CDR1 SGHKS, CDR2 YYEKEE (reference sequence). Trimming cost V 2 bases and J 7 bases, with 9 bases left between them. CDR3 size: 12 residues. The CDR3 region has the DNA TGTGCCAGCAGCTTCACAGGGTTTGGCTACACCTTC. This encodes CASSFTGFGYTF.

The table lists this clone with a count of one. This chain connects TRBV27 to TRBJ2-1; D is possibly TRBD1 (6 bases). Trimming took off 4 bases at V and 0 bases at J, with 13 bases between the two ends. Germline V gene sequence: CDR1 MNHEY, CDR2 SMNVEV (reference sequence). The CDR3 covers 16 residues. This chain's CDR3 is CASSSPGHSSYNEQFF. The DNA of the CDR3 is TGTGCCAGCAGTTCGCCGGGACACAGCTCCTACAATGAGCAGTTCTTC.

The rearrangement uses TRBV5-1 and TRBJ2-7; 8 bases are a match to TRBD1. V dropped 0 bases and J dropped 2; count of bases not matched to a gene: 7. The CDR3 is made up of 16 amino acids. Germline CDR1 reads SGHRS; CDR2 reads YFSETQ. CDR3 amino acids: CASSLDKGTGTYEQYF. The DNA of the CDR3 is TGCGCCAGCAGCTTGGATAAGGGGACAGGCACCTACGAGCAGTACTTC.

The CDR3 region is CASSEDLAPAGSYNEQFF. CDR3 coding DNA: TGTGCCAGCAGTGAAGATCTCGCCCCAGCGGGGAGCTACAATGAGCAGTTCTTC. J is TRBJ2-1 and V is TRBV2, with 7 bases matching TRBD2. The CDR3 is 18 amino acids. Trimming removed 1 base from V and 3 bases from J; junction bases left unmatched: 12. CDR1 and CDR2 from the germline V gene are SNHLY and FYNNEI.

J is TRBJ2-7 and V is TRBV6-5, with 12 bases that match TRBD2. Germline-derived CDR1 and CDR2 are MNHEY and SVGAGI. V gave up 0 bases and J gave up 4 bases; unmatched junction bases: 4. The CDR3 sequence is 16 residues long. CDR3: CASSYSLTSGGYEQYF. CDR3 DNA sequence: TGTGCCAGCAGTTACTCGCTTACTAGCGGGGGGTACGAGCAGTACTTC.

This sequence joins TRBV4-1 and TRBJ1-1, with D possibly matching TRBD1 (5 bases). Germline V gene data show CDR1 as MGHRA and CDR2 as YSYEKL. CDR3 length: 14 amino acids. The ends were cut back, 3 bases at V and 1 base at J, with 9 bases in the middle. The CDR3 region is CASSHLGGNTEAFF. CDR3 in DNA: TGCGCCAGCAGCCACCTCGGGGGGAACACTGAAGCTTTCTTT.

The count of this clone is one. This chain uses TRBV6-5 with TRBJ1-4, with 9 nucleotides matching TRBD1. V lost 7 bases, J lost 10 bases, and 7 bases stayed unmatched. The CDR3 length is 13 residues. The germline V gene has CDR1 MNHEY and CDR2 SVGAGI. The CDR3 DNA is TGTGCCAGCACCCCTCGACAGGGGGGAAAACTGTTTTTT. Translated: CASTPRQGGKLFF.

The chain carries TRBV3-1 (or the pseudogene TRBV3-2) and TRBJ2-7, with 8 bases that match TRBD2. The V gene's germline CDR1 is LGHDT and CDR2 YNNKEL (reference sequence). The ends lost 10 bases at V and 2 bases at J; junction bases unmatched: 7. The CDR3 length is 13 residues. CDR3: CATRLALTYEQYF. DNA for the CDR3: TGTGCCACCCGACTAGCGCTTACCTACGAGCAGTACTTC.

The chain carries TRBV21-1 and TRBJ2-3; TRBD1, the table's D call, lacks a check against the DNA. TRBV21-1 is a listed pseudogene. This CDR3 region has 20 residues. CDR3 residues: CASSIHHKGAPHLPTDTQYF. The CDR3 nucleotides read TGTGCCAGCAGCATACATCACAAGGGGGCGCCGCACTTACCAACAGATACGCAGTATTTT.

This clone was counted between two and nine times. The DNA for the CDR3 is TGCAGCGTTGGGAGTCCAGCCGAGAACACTGAAGCTTTCTTT. This codes for CSVGSPAENTEAFF. This chain joins TRBV29-1 and TRBJ1-1; no clear D. In germline, CDR1 is SQVTM, CDR2 ANQGSEA. The CDR3 runs to 14 residues. V lost 4 bases to trimming and J lost 1 base, with 13 bases between them.

The J gene is TRBJ2-5, the V gene TRBV30; D unclear. The V gene lost 2 bases and the J gene lost 5 bases, with 15 bases spanning the gap. Germline loops: CDR1 GTSNPN, CDR2 SVGIG (reference sequence). CDR3 length: 14 amino acids. The CDR3 loop reads CAWSSMWAWETQYF. In nucleotides, the CDR3 is TGTGCCTGGAGTTCTATGTGGGCTTGGGAGACCCAGTACTTC. Variable domain in full (rest from reference TRBV30 and TRBJ2-5): SQTIHQWPATLVQPVGSPLSLECTVEGTSNPNLYWYRQAAGRGLQLLFYSVGIGQISSEVPQNLSASRPQDRQFILSSKKLLLSDSGFYLCAWSSMWAWETQYFGPGTRLLVL.

The chain has TRBV30 and TRBJ1-1; no reliable D call. Per germline, CDR1 GTSNPN and CDR2 SVGIG (reference sequence). The CDR3 sequence is 13 residues long. V was clipped by 4 bases and J by 3 bases, with 12 bases between them. CDR3 nucleotide sequence: TGTGCCTGGATGTCGGGGTTTCACACTGAAGCTTTCTTT. Amino acid sequence: CAWMSGFHTEAFF.

The genes are TRBV7-9 and TRBJ2-5; D gene ambiguous. Trimming removed 3 bases from V and 4 bases from J, with 3 bases in between. Germline V CDR1 and CDR2: SEHNR, FQNEAQ (reference sequence). This CDR3 has 11 amino acids. The CDR3 here is CASSFRETQYF. The CDR3 nucleotides read TGTGCCAGCAGCTTCCGAGAGACCCAGTACTTC.

This chain uses TRBV5-1 with TRBJ1-3; tentative D call: TRBD1 (6 bases). CDR3 length: 18 amino acids. The V and J ends lost 4 bases and 2 bases respectively, with 22 bases between them. CDR1 is SGHRS and CDR2 is YFSETQ in the germline V gene. DNA for the CDR3: TGCGCCAGCAGCCCCCAGGGGCAGGGAACGGGAACTGGAAACACCATATATTTT. This gives the protein CASSPQGQGTGTGNTIYF.

The chain recombines TRBV29-1 with TRBJ2-7, with 10 nucleotides matching TRBD1. The junction had 13 bases not matched to a gene; V was cut back by 4 bases and J by 7 bases. Looked up from germline, CDR1 is SQVTM and CDR2 is ANQGSEA. The CDR3 is 15 residues long. DNA for the CDR3: TGCAGCGTTGCTTGGGGGACAGGGGAGCCCCTGGAGCAGTACTTC. It yields the protein CSVAWGTGEPLEQYF.

The V gene is TRBV10-3, the J gene TRBJ1-1; D is unresolved. The germline CDR1 and CDR2 sequences are ENHRY and SYGVKD. The CDR3 contains 16 residues. Trimming removed 7 bases from V and 3 bases from J, with 21 bases in between. The CDR3 loop is CAITGHAGVMDTEAFF. CDR3 coding DNA: TGTGCCATCACTGGTCATGCGGGCGTGATGGACACTGAAGCTTTCTTT.

This sequence joins TRBV6-1 and TRBJ2-7; 9 bases fit TRBD1. V trimming: 4 bases; J trimming: 7 bases; junction bases outside the gene matches: 14. Germline CDR1 MNHNS, CDR2 SASEGT. The CDR3 runs 16 residues. CDR3 amino acids: CASSAYLGQGSGEQYF. For the CDR3, the DNA is TGTGCCAGCAGTGCCTACCTCGGACAGGGGTCTGGGGAGCAGTACTTC.